This TCR beta chain stems from a study of early stage breast cancer tumors. Overall study results and limits: Comparing each tissue with blood distinguished tumor from normal in about 90% of the 16 patients. Most shared enriched TCRB sequences were commonly generated ones.

With regard to this clone: Antigen unknown.

J was trimmed by 8 bases and V by 3 bases; bases with no gene match: 7. Germline CDR1 reads KGHSH; CDR2 reads LQKENI. This CDR3 has 15 residues. The repertoire was sequenced with immunoSEQ multiplex PCR; TCRdb's copy has only in-frame clones and lacks some. Of 45,000 to 50,000 clones in the sample, roughly 80% were seen once. Sequenced: blood. The chain uses TRBV18 and TRBJ2-1; 10 bases fit TRBD1. This TCR derives from a person aged 45-60 years with breast cancer. The CDR3 DNA sequence: TGTGCCAGCTCACCGCAGACAGGGGGCCTGGATGAGCAGTTCTTC. Protein sequence: CASSPQTGGLDEQFF.